This T cell receptor (beta chain) was sequenced in a study of blood T cell repertoires in COVID-19 (dated by TCRdb to 2020 to 2021). About the full investigation: Collaborator samples came from the United States, Italy and Spain and covered acute and convalescent phases of COVID-19. The dataset comprised deeply sampled blood TCRbeta repertoires from subjects exposed to, actively infected with, or recovered from COVID-19. The repertoires were released in a freely available public database meant as a resource for research on the immune response to SARS-CoV-2. HLA class I and class II types, where available, came from metadata supplied by the sample provider rather than from assay-based typing. The samples were drawn from the first 160 participants of the ongoing ImmuneRACE study and from 950 to 1,500 subjects provided by 6 global collaborators. The prospective study material was composed of cDNA or gDNA derived from T cells, B-cell-depleted T cells, or PBMCs. Sample metadata almost always included a de-identified subject ID, COVID-19 status, age in years and sex. Broader findings and caveats from the paper: The amount of clinical and demographic metadata varied by source and participant and was provided uncurated.

From its cysteine to its phenylalanine, the CDR3 spans 16 amino acids. Just the 48-base CDR3 DNA is kept, in frame starting at base 1. From a lookup of the germline V gene (reference sequence), CDR1 and CDR2 are SGHNT and YYREEE. The germline ends are 11 bases apart after V is trimmed by 0 bases and J by 0 bases. Whole blood was collected in K2EDTA tubes by collaborating institutions according to the institutions' own protocols. Collaborator samples were shipped for TCRbeta analysis as frozen whole blood, isolated PBMCs, or DNA extracted from either sample type. The immunoSEQ Assay, a bias-controlled multiplex PCR, was used to amplify TCRbeta CDR3 regions from genomic DNA. The paper's data handling went like this. Within the assay, amplification of reference gene primers was used to estimate how many nucleated cells each sample contained. Sequence reads were collapsed and filtered to measure the absolute abundance of every unique TCRbeta CDR3 rearrangement. For each sample, productive Simpson clonality was calculated as the square root of Simpson's diversity index across productive rearrangements. This immuneACCESS table, as held by TCRdb, lists in-frame sequences with V and J called but not all clones. Of the missing ones, under half trace to an unresolved V gene in checked studies; the others have no known cause. The V and J calls and clone size are taken from that table; D and trimming were inferred from the DNA. The sample records approximately 250,000 clones, nearly 85% of which are singletons. The leading ten clones occupy around 5.9% of the sample.

On this clone itself: What this receptor recognizes is not known. No clone much larger than this one lies a single base away; base qualities are absent.

Recombination linked TRBV5-4 to TRBJ2-3, with TRBD2 perhaps the D gene, on 6 matching bases. Source material: peripheral blood. The sequence was obtained from a human donor in a cohort sampled during active COVID-19. The base sequence is TGTGCCAGCAGCTTGGACCTAGCGTCTAGCACAGATACGCAGTATTTT. This yields the protein CASSLDLASSTDTQYF.